Below, 16 T cell receptor beta chains from the same sample are listed, as sequenced in a study of blood T cell repertoires in COVID-19. Generated by immunoSEQ multiplex PCR, the TCRdb table keeps only in-frame clones and is missing some. The table shows some 210,000 clones, with 75% to 90% occurring only once. Input material: peripheral blood. Receptor source: a woman in her forties with acute or convalescent COVID-19.

This clone was found a few times. V is TRBV9 and J is TRBJ2-1, with D unresolved. The CDR3 is 16 residues long. Trimming shortened V by 0 bases and J by 0 bases, and 10 bases separated the two germline ends. CDR1 and CDR2 (germline): SGDLS, YYNGEE. This chain's CDR3 is CASSVGGESSYNEQFF. The CDR3 bases are TGTGCCAGCAGCGTAGGAGGCGAAAGCTCCTACAATGAGCAGTTCTTC.

The chain combines TRBV27 with TRBJ1-1; a weak D match, TRBD1 (6 bases). Looked up from germline, CDR1 is MNHEY and CDR2 is SMNVEV (reference sequence). V lost 4 bases and J 3 bases, leaving 15 bases between the germline ends. The CDR3 has 15 amino acids. The CDR3 sequence: CASSYRRGKDTEAFF. Here the CDR3 DNA reads TGTGCCAGCAGTTATCGAAGGGGGAAAGACACTGAAGCTTTCTTT.

The chain carries TRBV6-1 and TRBJ2-1; 7 positions agree with TRBD2. The V gene's germline CDR1 is MNHNS and CDR2 SASEGT. V was pared by 3 bases and J by 4 bases, with 9 bases of the junction left unmatched. The CDR3 is 16 amino acids. The CDR3 reads CASSDAVGGIYNEQFF. Here the CDR3 DNA reads TGTGCCAGCAGTGACGCTGTGGGGGGGATATACAATGAGCAGTTCTTC.

The chain carries TRBV7-2 and TRBJ2-3; TRBD2 agrees at 11 bases. Germline assignment: CDR1 SGHTA and CDR2 FQGNSA. Trimming removed 1 base from V and 6 bases from J; junction bases left unmatched: 12. The CDR3 runs 18 residues. CDR3 residues: CASSLVGSGGGPRDTQYF. For the CDR3, the DNA is TGTGCCAGCAGCTTAGTCGGTAGCGGGGGGGGACCCCGGGATACGCAGTATTTT.

The V gene is TRBV5-1, the J gene TRBJ1-2; 7 nucleotides line up with TRBD1. V shed 4 bases and J 6 bases; nucleotides not matched to a gene: 9. Germline-derived CDR1 and CDR2 are SGHRS and YFSETQ. The CDR3 is 14 amino acids. The CDR3 spells CASSRQTGNDGYTF. As DNA, the CDR3 is TGCGCCAGCAGCCGCCAGACAGGGAACGATGGCTACACCTTC.

The rearrangement links TRBV12-5 to TRBJ2-2; 7 positions agree with TRBD1. CDR3 size: 15 residues. Germline CDR1 LGHNT, CDR2 FRNRAP. Trimming took 4 bases from V and 2 from J; bases not matched to a gene: 4. This CDR3 reads CASGSGQVNTGELFF. In nucleotides, the CDR3 is TGTGCTAGTGGTTCCGGACAGGTTAACACCGGGGAGCTGTTTTTT.

The sample holds a few counts of this clone. V gene TRBV10-1 combines with J gene TRBJ2-2; 8 positions agree with TRBD2. V trimming: 9 bases; J trimming: 2 bases; junction bases outside the gene matches: 2. The germline CDR1 and CDR2 sequences are WNHNN and SYGVQD (reference sequence). The CDR3 extends over 13 amino acids. DNA of the CDR3: TGCGCCAGGCGGGGGGCTAACACCGGGGAGCTGTTTTTT. This gives the protein CARRGANTGELFF.

CDR3 nucleotide sequence: TGTGCCAGCAGCCACGGGGGGTCCAAAGAGACCCAGTACTTC. It specifies CASSHGGSKETQYF. The V call is TRBV7-2, the J call TRBJ2-5, with 7 bases aligning to TRBD2. Germline CDR1 reads SGHTA; CDR2 reads FQGNSA. This CDR3 contains 14 residues. With V trimmed by 5 bases and J by 3 bases, 6 bases remained unmatched.

As DNA, the CDR3 is TGTGCCAGCAGCAGAGAGGTAGGGGCCTATGGCTACACCTTC. It encodes CASSREVGAYGYTF. The gene calls are TRBV13 and TRBJ1-2; tentatively, D is TRBD1 (5 bases). The germline CDR1 and CDR2 sequences are PRHDT and FYEKMQ (reference sequence). V gave up 5 bases and J gave up 4 bases, with 14 bases separating them. This CDR3 has 14 amino acids.

V and J are TRBV27 and TRBJ1-5; D uncertain. The length of the CDR3 is 13 residues. The germline CDR1 and CDR2 sequences are MNHEY and SMNVEV (reference sequence). V dropped 6 bases and J dropped 7 bases, with 13 bases sitting between them. CDR3 sequence reads: CASSWTLDQPQHF. The DNA for the CDR3 is TGTGCCAGCAGCTGGACTTTGGACCAGCCCCAGCATTTT.

Only one count was recorded for this clone. The V gene is TRBV3-1 (or the pseudogene TRBV3-2), the J gene TRBJ2-3; TRBD2 matches at 8 bases. Germline loops: CDR1 LGHDT, CDR2 YNNKEL (reference sequence). The V gene end was trimmed by 3 bases and the J gene end by 0 bases; junction bases not matched to a gene: 8. The CDR3 runs to 17 residues. CDR3 DNA sequence: TGTGCCAGCAGCCAGGCTTGGAGCGGGGGCAGCACAGATACGCAGTATTTT. Translation gives CASSQAWSGGSTDTQYF.

This clone was picked up a small number of times. The chain couples TRBV21-1 to TRBJ1-4; the DNA was not compared with TRBD1, the D call given in the table. TRBV21-1 is a pseudogene. This CDR3 has 18 amino acids. This CDR3 reads CASSKAPDRGPGNEKLFF. As DNA, the CDR3 is TGTGCCAGCAGCAAAGCGCCGGACAGGGGGCCGGGTAATGAAAAACTGTTTTTT.

The rearrangement joins TRBV27 to TRBJ1-4; 9 positions agree with TRBD1. V lost 5 bases and J lost 5; bases outside the gene matches: 3. Germline CDR1 is MNHEY and CDR2 is SMNVEV (reference sequence). This CDR3 region has 14 residues. The CDR3 here is CASSTGTGNEKLFF. As DNA, the CDR3 is TGTGCCAGCAGTACCGGGACAGGGAATGAAAAACTGTTTTTT. Together with reference TRBV27 and TRBJ1-4, the CDR3 gives the full variable domain: EAQVTQNPRYLITVTGKKLTVTCSQNMNHEYMSWYRQDPGLGLRQIYYSMNVEVTDKGDVPEGYKVSRKEKRNFPLILESPSPNQTSLYFCASSTGTGNEKLFFGSGTQLSVL.

This clone has only one observation. This chain links TRBV9 with TRBJ2-3, with 12 bases that match TRBD2. Germline CDR1 SGDLS, CDR2 YYNGEE. The CDR3 is 16 residues long. The J segment lost 4 bases and the V segment lost 4 bases, leaving 7 bases of the junction unmatched. This CDR3 is CASSSLAGGPPDTQYF. As DNA, the CDR3 is TGTGCCAGCAGCTCTCTAGCGGGGGGGCCCCCAGATACGCAGTATTTT.

This clone has only one observation. The gene calls are TRBV2 and TRBJ1-3; D unclear. The CDR3 consists of 17 residues. The V gene lost 5 bases and the J gene lost 0 bases, with 17 bases spanning the gap. The germline gives CDR1 SNHLY, CDR2 FYNNEI. CDR3 sequence: CASSQGRHLSSGNTIYF. CDR3 nucleotide sequence: TGTGCCAGCAGTCAAGGCCGACACCTTAGCTCTGGAAACACCATATATTTT.

The V and J genes are TRBV12-3 or TRBV12-4 and TRBJ1-1, with D uncertain. This CDR3 has 12 residues. V was shortened by 5 bases and J by 8 bases, with 12 bases between the two germline ends. CDR3 sequence: CASSPPGSEAFF. The DNA of the CDR3 is TGTGCCAGCAGTCCCCCCGGGTCGGAAGCTTTCTTT.